Each of the 29 T cell receptor beta chains below was sequenced from the same sample in a study of cytomegalovirus exposure and HLA in healthy donors. In the PCR, 60 Vbeta and 13 Jbeta primers were used. The assay was immunoSEQ multiplex PCR, and TCRdb's table has in-frame clones only and misses some. The sample holds fewer than 250,000 clones, about 69% seen once. The source material was PBMCs. Receptors originate from a man in his thirties or forties in good health and CMV-seropositive.

The chain recombines TRBV30 with TRBJ2-3; D might be TRBD1 (5 bases). This CDR3 is built from 12 residues. CDR1 is GTSNPN, CDR2 SVGIG, per germline (reference sequence). Deletions cut 3 bases from V and 5 bases from J, with 9 bases between. CDR3 bases: TGTGCCTGGAGGGGGCTGGTAGATACGCAGTATTTT. Protein: CAWRGLVDTQYF.

This chain joins TRBV10-3 and TRBJ2-4, with TRBD2 matching over 8 bases. The germline V gene has CDR1 ENHRY and CDR2 SYGVKD. The V segment lost 4 bases and the J segment 0 bases; nucleotides outside the gene matches: 5. The CDR3 consists of 16 residues. The CDR3 spells CAISAGGDLAKNIQYF. The DNA for the CDR3 is TGTGCCATCAGTGCGGGGGGGGATCTAGCCAAAAACATTCAGTACTTC.

This clone was counted between two and nine times. The CDR3 coding sequence is TGTGCCAGCAGGGGCCGGGGGAACACTGAAGCTTTCTTT. Its protein is CASRGRGNTEAFF. The chain recombines TRBV7-3 with TRBJ1-1; D gene ambiguous. The germline gives CDR1 SGHTA, CDR2 FQGTGA. There are 13 residues in the CDR3. The V end was cut by 6 bases, the J end by 1 base, with 9 bases between.

V is TRBV2 and J is TRBJ1-5; TRBD1 might be the D (6 bases). The germline gives CDR1 SNHLY, CDR2 FYNNEI. The V gene lost 4 bases and the J gene lost 0 bases, with 7 bases spanning the gap. This CDR3 spans 14 amino acids. CDR3 nucleotide sequence: TGTGCCAGCAGTGCAGGGGATAGCAATCAGCCCCAGCATTTT. It specifies CASSAGDSNQPQHF. The whole variable domain, filled in from reference TRBV2 and TRBJ1-5, reads EPEVTQTPSHQVTQMGQEVILRCVPISNHLYFYWYRQILGQKVEFLVSFYNNEISEKSEIFDDQFSVERPDGSNFTLKIRSTKLEDSAMYFCASSAGDSNQPQHFGDGTRLSIL.

This chain links TRBV7-2 with TRBJ2-3, with 11 bases that match TRBD2. The length of the CDR3 is 15 residues. Germline V gene lookup returns CDR1 SGHTA and CDR2 FQGNSA. V lost 5 bases, J lost 1 base, and 2 bases stayed unmatched. CDR3 sequence: CASSMTSGGTDTQYF. CDR3 coding DNA: TGTGCCAGCAGCATGACTAGCGGGGGCACAGATACGCAGTATTTT.

A few counts support this clone. The chain joins TRBV9 to TRBJ1-1, with D tentatively TRBD1 (5 bases). V shed 0 bases and J shed 5 bases, with 17 bases lying between them. The CDR3 totals 16 residues. CDR1 SGDLS and CDR2 YYNGEE come from the germline V gene. CDR3 DNA: TGTGCCAGCAGCGTAGGAGGCAGTGGGGGGGGGACTGAAGCTTTCTTT. Protein product: CASSVGGSGGGTEAFF. Full variable domain (remainder filled in from reference TRBV9 and TRBJ1-1): DSGVTQTPKHLITATGQRVTLRCSPRSGDLSVYWYQQSLDQGLQFLIQYYNGEERAKGNILERFSAQQFPDLHSELNLSSLELGDSALYFCASSVGGSGGGTEAFFGQGTRLTVV.

The chain uses TRBV2 and TRBJ2-7; no reliable D call. V was cut by 3 bases and J by 0 bases, with 3 bases left in between. In germline, CDR1 is SNHLY, CDR2 FYNNEI. The CDR3 consists of 12 residues. The CDR3 is CASSESSYEQYF. As DNA, the CDR3 is TGTGCCAGCAGTGAGAGCTCCTACGAGCAGTACTTC. Complete variable domain (other parts from reference TRBV2 and TRBJ2-7): EPEVTQTPSHQVTQMGQEVILRCVPISNHLYFYWYRQILGQKVEFLVSFYNNEISEKSEIFDDQFSVERPDGSNFTLKIRSTKLEDSAMYFCASSESSYEQYFGPGTRLTVT.

V usage is TRBV30 and J usage is TRBJ1-2, with 9 bases fitting TRBD1. The CDR3 spans 15 residues. CDR1 and CDR2 from the germline V gene are GTSNPN and SVGIG (reference sequence). V lost 4 bases, J lost 8 bases, and 14 bases stayed unmatched. The CDR3: CAWKSPRDRVRGYTF. The CDR3 nucleotides are TGTGCCTGGAAATCCCCCCGGGACAGGGTAAGAGGCTACACCTTC.

This clone showed up just a few times. The chain uses TRBV7-8 and TRBJ2-3; 9 nucleotides line up with TRBD1. Germline CDR1 SGHVS, CDR2 FQNEAQ. The CDR3 sequence is 14 residues long. J gave up 5 bases and V 4 bases, and 4 bases lay outside the gene matches. The CDR3 spells CASSSGQGLDTQYF. CDR3 DNA: TGTGCCAGCAGCTCGGGACAGGGTCTAGATACGCAGTATTTT.

The table lists this clone with a few counts. The DNA for the CDR3 is TGTGCCACCCGGGGGGACAGGGAGAAATTGAAAGCTTTCTTT. Protein: CATRGDREKLKAFF. The chain recombines TRBV21-1 with TRBJ1-1; the table's D call, TRBD1, was not checked against the DNA. TRBV21-1 counts as a pseudogene. There are 14 residues in the CDR3.

Concerning this clone: The junction shows a germline mismatch at one end, possibly a read error. This chain connects TRBV7-9 to TRBJ2-7; 11 bases are shared with TRBD2. The CDR3 sequence is 16 residues long. Germline loops: CDR1 SEHNR, CDR2 FQNEAQ (reference sequence). The CDR3 protein is CSSSLLLAGGPLEQYF. The CDR3 bases are TGTTCCAGCAGCTTACTTCTAGCGGGAGGACCCCTCGAGCAGTACTTC. Full variable domain (missing parts from reference TRBV7-9 and TRBJ2-7): DTGVSQNPRHKITKRGQNVTFRCDPISEHNRLYWYRQTLGQGPEFLTYFQNEAQLEKSRLLSDRFSAERPKGSFSTLEIQRTEQGDSAMYLCSSSLLLAGGPLEQYFGPGTRLTVT.

This clone was observed a handful of times. The J gene is TRBJ2-7, the V gene TRBV28, with a weak D call TRBD2 (6 bases). The V gene lost 3 bases and the J gene lost 5 bases, with 11 bases spanning the gap. CDR1 and CDR2 from the germline V gene are MDHEN and SYDVKM. The length of the CDR3 is 13 residues. This CDR3 reads CASSLVLAHEQYF. The CDR3 DNA sequence: TGTGCCAGCAGTTTGGTACTAGCCCACGAGCAGTACTTC.

The J gene is TRBJ2-5, the V gene TRBV30, with 9 bases lining up with TRBD2. Germline CDR1 is GTSNPN and CDR2 is SVGIG (reference sequence). This CDR3 spans 14 amino acids. V trimming: 7 bases; J trimming: 1 base; junction bases outside the gene matches: 7. The CDR3 here is CASSAGGSQETQYF. In DNA form, the CDR3 reads TGTGCCTCGTCAGCGGGAGGCTCCCAAGAGACCCAGTACTTC. The variable domain in full, with the rest retrieved from reference TRBV30 and TRBJ2-5, is SQTIHQWPATLVQPVGSPLSLECTVEGTSNPNLYWYRQAAGRGLQLLFYSVGIGQISSEVPQNLSASRPQDRQFILSSKKLLLSDSGFYLCASSAGGSQETQYFGPGTRLLVL.

Here the CDR3 reads CASSPPAGARQPQHF. CDR3 coding DNA: TGTGCCAGCAGCCCCCCCGCAGGGGCACGTCAGCCCCAGCATTTT. The chain has TRBV28 and TRBJ1-5; tentative D call: TRBD1 (6 bases). The CDR3 sequence is 15 residues long. Germline V gene sequence: CDR1 MDHEN, CDR2 SYDVKM. The V end was cut by 6 bases, the J end by 6 bases, with 18 bases between.

This clone is a singleton in its sample. CDR3: CASSSYRDTQYF. CDR3 bases: TGTGCCAGCAGCTCCTACAGAGATACGCAGTATTTT. The genes are TRBV11-2 and TRBJ2-3; D gene uncertain. The CDR3 sequence is 12 residues long. Germline values: CDR1 SGHAT, CDR2 FQNNGV. The V and J ends lost 4 bases and 5 bases respectively, with 7 bases between them.

The chain carries TRBV7-9 and TRBJ1-1; 7 bases agree with TRBD1. V lost 5 bases, J lost 3 bases, and 9 bases stayed unmatched. The CDR3 has 15 residues. Germline CDR1 is SEHNR and CDR2 is FQNEAQ (reference sequence). CDR3 bases: TGTGCCAGCAGCCCACCGGGACAGCGGGACACTGAAGCTTTCTTT. Encoded protein: CASSPPGQRDTEAFF. The entire variable domain, with the rest obtained from reference TRBV7-9 and TRBJ1-1, is as follows: DTGVSQNPRHKITKRGQNVTFRCDPISEHNRLYWYRQTLGQGPEFLTYFQNEAQLEKSRLLSDRFSAERPKGSFSTLEIQRTEQGDSAMYLCASSPPGQRDTEAFFGQGTRLTVV.

V is TRBV5-1 and J is TRBJ2-7; 7 bases agree with TRBD1. Per germline, CDR1 SGHRS and CDR2 YFSETQ. The CDR3 runs to 14 residues. J gave up 6 bases and V 4 bases, and 10 bases lay outside the gene matches. CDR3 nucleotide sequence: TGCGCCAGCAGCCAAACAGGGGAACTTTCCGAGCAGTACTTC. Its protein product is CASSQTGELSEQYF.

The chain combines TRBV5-4 with TRBJ2-1; D perhaps matches TRBD2 (5 bases). The V and J ends lost 0 bases and 10 bases respectively, with 17 bases between them. Germline CDR1 and CDR2: SGHNT and YYREEE (reference sequence). CDR3 length equals 15 residues. CDR3 in DNA: TGTGCCAGCAGCTTGGATCGGGCGGGCGGAAGGGAGCAGTTCTTC. It translates to CASSLDRAGGREQFF. Filled out from reference TRBV5-4 and TRBJ2-1, the complete variable domain reads ETGVTQSPTHLIKTRGQQVTLRCSSQSGHNTVSWYQQALGQGPQFIFQYYREEENGRGNFPPRFSGLQFPNYSSELNVNALELDDSALYLCASSLDRAGGREQFFGPGTRLTVL.

The DNA for the CDR3 is TGTGCCAGCACGAGGACAGGGCGGAACACTGAAGCTTTCTTT. Residues: CASTRTGRNTEAFF. The J gene is TRBJ1-1, the V gene TRBV2, with 8 bases identical to TRBD1. The trim removed 7 bases at V and 1 base at J, leaving 5 bases unmatched. Germline loops: CDR1 SNHLY, CDR2 FYNNEI. This CDR3 contains 14 residues.

The V and J genes are TRBV14 and TRBJ2-1; 10 bases line up with TRBD2. This CDR3 is 16 amino acids long. Germline V gene data show CDR1 as SGHDN and CDR2 as FVKESK. V was clipped by 3 bases and J by 8 bases; unmatched bases: 10. Here the CDR3 reads CASSQLLGLATDEQFF. The CDR3 DNA is TGTGCCAGCAGCCAGTTATTGGGACTAGCGACAGATGAGCAGTTCTTC.

Note on this clone: The same CDR3 also results from other DNA sequences found in this sample. The CDR3 DNA is TGTGCCAGCAGCTTGGGACAGGGGGAGACCCAGTACTTC. Its translation is CASSLGQGETQYF. The chain links TRBV7-2 to TRBJ2-5; 10 bases are shared with TRBD1. The CDR3 covers 13 residues. Trimming at V came to 3 bases and at J to 5 bases, leaving 0 bases not matched to a gene. Germline V gene sequence: CDR1 SGHTA, CDR2 FQGNSA.

The table lists this clone with a count of one. The J gene is TRBJ2-7, the V gene TRBV6-5; 10 bases match TRBD2. The CDR3 extends over 14 amino acids. V lost 5 bases to trimming and J lost 0 bases; unmatched junction nucleotides: 1. Germline CDR1 is MNHEY and CDR2 is SVGAGI. The CDR3 is CASSSGGGSYEQYF. The CDR3 bases are TGTGCCAGCAGTAGCGGGGGGGGCTCCTACGAGCAGTACTTC.

This clone was seen a few times. The chain is built from TRBV28 and TRBJ2-7; TRBD2 matches at 7 bases. The CDR3 sequence is 16 residues long. Germline CDR1 reads MDHEN; CDR2 reads SYDVKM. J gave up 6 bases and V 3 bases, and 14 bases lay outside the gene matches. CDR3 DNA sequence: TGTGCCAGCAGTTTCGTCGTGGGCGGGAGTTTGATCGAGCAGTACTTC. It codes for CASSFVVGGSLIEQYF.

This clone was found once. J is TRBJ2-1 and V is TRBV5-1; tentative D call: TRBD2 (6 bases). Looked up from germline, CDR1 is SGHRS and CDR2 is YFSETQ. V was pared by 0 bases and J by 2 bases, with 15 bases between. CDR3 length equals 17 residues. CDR3 region: CASSLVPPGRTYNEQFF. Written as DNA, the CDR3 is TGCGCCAGCAGCTTGGTCCCTCCAGGGAGGACCTACAATGAGCAGTTCTTC.

This chain joins TRBV5-4 and TRBJ2-1; weak D call: TRBD2 (5 bases). Germline assignment: CDR1 SGHNT and CDR2 YYREEE (reference sequence). V lost 2 bases to trimming and J lost 1 base, with 10 bases between them. The CDR3 loop spans 15 amino acids. CDR3 sequence: CASSFSLGSYNEQFF. The DNA for the CDR3 is TGTGCCAGCAGCTTCTCACTAGGGTCCTACAATGAGCAGTTCTTC.

The rearrangement joins TRBV5-1 to TRBJ2-3; 14 nucleotides match TRBD2. The germline CDR1 and CDR2 sequences are SGHRS and YFSETQ. The CDR3 is 17 residues long. Unmatched junction bases numbered 5, after V lost 4 bases and J lost 1 base. CDR3 sequence reads: CASSRTSGRIGTDTQYF. CDR3 bases: TGCGCCAGCAGCCGGACTAGCGGGAGGATCGGCACAGATACGCAGTATTTT. The variable domain in full, with the rest retrieved from reference TRBV5-1 and TRBJ2-3, is KAGVTQTPRYLIKTRGQQVTLSCSPISGHRSVSWYQQTPGQGLQFLFEYFSETQRNKGNFPGRFSGRQFSNSRSEMNVSTLELGDSALYLCASSRTSGRIGTDTQYFGPGTRLTVL.

The table lists this clone with a few counts. V and J are TRBV10-1 and TRBJ1-2; D remains ambiguous. CDR1 and CDR2 (germline): WNHNN, SYGVQD (reference sequence). The CDR3 contains 17 residues. Trimming removed 6 bases from V and 7 bases from J, with 27 bases in between. CDR3 sequence: CASSGPEAHLPPCGYTF. In DNA, the CDR3 is TGCGCCAGCAGCGGCCCCGAGGCCCACCTTCCGCCGTGTGGCTACACCTTC.

The rearrangement links TRBV5-1 to TRBJ1-2; tentative D call: TRBD1 (5 bases). V was clipped by 0 bases and J by 3 bases, with 12 bases between them. Germline loops: CDR1 SGHRS, CDR2 YFSETQ. The CDR3 is 15 amino acids. The DNA for the CDR3 is TGCGCCAGCAGCTTGGCGGCAGGGCACGACTATGGCTACACCTTC. It specifies CASSLAAGHDYGYTF. Full variable domain (remainder filled in from reference TRBV5-1 and TRBJ1-2): KAGVTQTPRYLIKTRGQQVTLSCSPISGHRSVSWYQQTPGQGLQFLFEYFSETQRNKGNFPGRFSGRQFSNSRSEMNVSTLELGDSALYLCASSLAAGHDYGYTFGSGTRLTVV.

The gene calls are TRBV7-9 and TRBJ1-6, with TRBD1 as a possible D gene (6 bases). This CDR3 contains 19 residues. The germline V gene has CDR1 SEHNR and CDR2 FQNEAQ (reference sequence). Trimming took off 7 bases at V and 4 bases at J, with 26 bases between the two ends. The CDR3 loop is CASTQLRFDRRRYNSPLHF. The CDR3 region has the DNA TGTGCCAGCACCCAACTAAGATTCGACAGGAGGAGGTATAATTCACCCCTCCACTTT.